This T cell receptor (beta chain) was sequenced during a study of control samples from healthy donors and cancer patients. The CDR3 covers 15 residues. Germline assignment: CDR1 SGDLS and CDR2 YYNGEE. V dropped 0 bases and J dropped 3; count of bases not matched to a gene: 0. Generated by immunoSEQ multiplex PCR, the TCRdb table keeps only in-frame clones and is missing some. The sample consists of more than 95,000 clones, 80% to 90% of them appearing once. The gene calls are TRBV9 and TRBJ2-1, with 10 bases aligning to TRBD2. This receptor was obtained from a man aged 35-49 years in good health. Sample: blood. CDR3 sequence reads: CASSVASGGYNEQFF. The CDR3 nucleotides read TGTGCCAGCAGCGTAGCTAGCGGGGGCTACAATGAGCAGTTCTTC.